The 29 T cell receptor beta chains below were found in one sample sequenced in a study of regulatory T cells in long-lasting Graves disease. The sample's time point: newly diagnosed GD, antithyroid drugs for less than 3 months. The authors made the TCR library using RNA they extracted from PBMCs. HTBI primers from iRepertoire and Arm-PCR of CDR3 regions yielded the TCR beta libraries. MiXCR, run by TCRdb on the multiplex PCR reads, gives a single entry per CDR3 protein. The sample has just over 600,000 distinct CDR3 sequences; less than 20% are singletons. The same sample was also used in a study of T cells in Graves' hyperthyroidism and ophthalmopathy.

Specimen: peripheral blood mononuclear cells (PBMCs), collected at new diagnosis, from a patient treated with antithyroid drugs. Receptors originate from a woman in her twenties or thirties with Graves disease.

V is TRBV6-1 and J is TRBJ1-2, with TRBD1 matching 10 bases. Per the germline V gene, CDR1 is MNHNS and CDR2 is SASEGT. Trimming removed 6 bases from V and 12 bases from J; junction bases left unmatched: 19. This CDR3 has 16 residues. The CDR3 coding sequence is TGTGCCAGCAGGCGAGGACAGGGGGACCAACTGAGTTGGGACACCTTC. Its translation is CASRRGQGDQLSWDTF.

This clonotype has at least ten counts. V gene TRBV7-2 combines with J gene TRBJ2-1; D perhaps matches TRBD1 (5 bases). Trimming removed 1 base from V and 10 bases from J, with 17 bases in between. This CDR3 comprises 15 residues. Germline V gene sequence: CDR1 SGHTA, CDR2 FQGNSA. CDR3 nucleotides: TGTGCCAGCAGCTTAGTGTCCCAGGGTCTCGGGGAGCAGTTCTTC. Its protein is CASSLVSQGLGEQFF. The complete variable domain, with remaining parts taken from reference TRBV7-2 and TRBJ2-1, reads GAGVSQSPSNKVTEKGKDVELRCDPISGHTALYWYRQSLGQGLEFLIYFQGNSAPDKSGLPSDRFSAERTGGSVSTLTIQRTQQEDSAVYLCASSLVSQGLGEQFFGPGTRLTVL.

This clonotype was seen repeatedly, ten times or more. The chain links TRBV19 to TRBJ1-1; D gene uncertain. The germline V gene has CDR1 LNHDA and CDR2 SQIVND (reference sequence). This CDR3 comprises 15 residues. V lost 5 bases, J lost 4 bases, and 17 bases lay in between. CDR3 nucleotide sequence: TGTGCCAGTAGTCCCCGGGTCGGCGGGCGCACTGAAGCTTTCTTT. It is translated as CASSPRVGGRTEAFF. The full variable domain, completed using reference TRBV19 and TRBJ1-1, is DGGITQSPKYLFRKEGQNVTLSCEQNLNHDAMYWYRQDPGQGLRLIYYSQIVNDFQKGDIAEGYSVSREKKESFPLTVTSAQKNPTAFYLCASSPRVGGRTEAFFGQGTRLTVV.

The table lists this clonotype with a few counts. The genes are TRBV18 and TRBJ1-5; D not certain. This CDR3 is 14 amino acids long. V was trimmed by 2 bases and J by 0 bases, leaving 5 bases between them. Germline-derived CDR1 and CDR2 are KGHSH and LQKENI. This CDR3 reads CASSPGISNQPQHF. The CDR3 DNA sequence: TGTGCCAGCTCACCAGGGATTAGCAATCAGCCCCAGCATTTT.

The gene calls are TRBV28 and TRBJ2-7, with 9 bases identical to TRBD2. Germline V gives CDR1 MDHEN, CDR2 SYDVKM. The CDR3 has 12 amino acids. V lost 9 bases to trimming and J lost 6 bases; unmatched junction nucleotides: 6. DNA for the CDR3: TGTGCCAGTATAGCGGGAGTCGGCGAGCAGTACTTC. As protein: CASIAGVGEQYF.

This clonotype was observed once. This may arise from a read error, as a much more abundant clone is one base away. The rearrangement links TRBV7-9 to TRBJ2-3, with TRBD2 matching over 7 bases. V lost 5 bases and J lost 2; bases outside the gene matches: 10. Per the germline V gene, CDR1 is SEHNR and CDR2 is FQNEAQ (reference sequence). This CDR3 comprises 16 residues. CDR3 protein: CASSPAGGSSTDTQYF. CDR3 DNA sequence: TGTGCCAGCAGCCCCGCCGGGGGGTCTTCCACAGATACGCAGTATTTT.

This chain connects TRBV3-1 to TRBJ2-7; a weak D match, TRBD2 (5 bases). V was clipped by 7 bases and J by 3 bases, with 13 bases between them. Looked up from germline, CDR1 is LGHDT and CDR2 is YNNKEL (reference sequence). The CDR3 totals 13 residues. The CDR3 loop reads CASKGSIDYEQYF. The CDR3 DNA reads TGTGCCAGCAAAGGGAGTATCGACTACGAGCAGTACTTC.

On this clonotype: It is likely a read error, because the conserved phenylalanine at the end of the CDR3 is missing. This rearrangement joins TRBV6-2 or TRBV6-3 to TRBJ1-6; the D is unclear. Germline V lookup: CDR1 MNHEY, CDR2 SVGEGT. The CDR3 spans 14 residues. V dropped 4 bases and J dropped 8 bases, with 12 bases sitting between them. In DNA form, the CDR3 reads TGTGCCAGCAGTTTCGAGATTTCGGATTCACCCCTCCACTCT. Translated: CASSFEISDSPLHS.

V is TRBV12-3 or TRBV12-4 and J is TRBJ2-1; TRBD2 matches at 9 bases. The CDR3 has 15 residues. V was clipped by 5 bases and J by 7 bases; unmatched bases: 9. CDR3 in DNA: TGTGCCAGCAGTGCGACTAGCGGACCAATAAATGAGCAGTTCTTC. Residues: CASSATSGPINEQFF.

This clonotype was counted only a few times. This sequence joins TRBV11-2 and TRBJ2-4, with 7 positions matching TRBD1. The CDR3 has 18 residues. The V and J ends lost 1 base and 0 bases, in that order; junction bases with no gene match: 9. CDR1 and CDR2 from the germline V gene are SGHAT and FQNNGV. CDR3 sequence: CASSLVRGTALAKNIQYF. For the CDR3, the DNA is TGTGCCAGCAGCTTAGTAAGGGGGACAGCCCTAGCCAAAAACATTCAGTACTTC.

This clonotype was recorded at least ten times. This rearrangement joins TRBV6-1 to TRBJ1-1, with D tentatively TRBD1 (6 bases). Per germline, CDR1 MNHNS and CDR2 SASEGT. Trimming took 6 bases from V and 2 from J, leaving 16 bases between them. The CDR3 has 15 residues. CDR3 amino acids: CASRRGGLENTEAFF. CDR3 nucleotide sequence: TGTGCCAGCAGGAGGGGGGGGTTAGAAAACACTGAAGCTTTCTTT.

This clonotype has at least ten counts. The chain is built from TRBV7-2 and TRBJ2-7; 9 bases align to TRBD1. CDR3 length: 14 amino acids. With V trimmed by 5 bases and J by 3 bases, 5 bases remained unmatched. CDR1 and CDR2 (germline): SGHTA, FQGNSA. Here the CDR3 reads CASSVEDRGYEQYF. As DNA, the CDR3 is TGTGCCAGCAGCGTAGAGGACAGGGGCTACGAGCAGTACTTC. Full variable domain (outside the CDR3, taken from reference TRBV7-2 and TRBJ2-7): GAGVSQSPSNKVTEKGKDVELRCDPISGHTALYWYRQSLGQGLEFLIYFQGNSAPDKSGLPSDRFSAERTGGSVSTLTIQRTQQEDSAVYLCASSVEDRGYEQYFGPGTRLTVT.

This clonotype occurred many times. The chain is built from TRBV19 and TRBJ1-5, with 9 bases aligning to TRBD1. Trimming took 0 bases from V and 11 from J; bases not matched to a gene: 2. This CDR3 has 13 amino acids. Germline values: CDR1 LNHDA, CDR2 SQIVND (reference sequence). The CDR3 bases are TGTGCCAGTAGTATAGAGGGACAGGGCGCCCAGCATTTT. The encoded protein is CASSIEGQGAQHF. The variable domain in full, with the rest retrieved from reference TRBV19 and TRBJ1-5, is DGGITQSPKYLFRKEGQNVTLSCEQNLNHDAMYWYRQDPGQGLRLIYYSQIVNDFQKGDIAEGYSVSREKKESFPLTVTSAQKNPTAFYLCASSIEGQGAQHFGDGTRLSIL.

This clonotype came up many times. This chain links TRBV6-5 with TRBJ2-1; D remains unclear. CDR3 length equals 14 residues. Trimming removed 2 bases at V and 7 bases at J, with 12 bases between. Germline CDR1 MNHEY, CDR2 SVGAGI. CDR3 in DNA: TGTGCCAGCAGTTACCCCAGTATCCCGAATGAGCAGTTCTTC. Amino acids: CASSYPSIPNEQFF.

This chain joins TRBV29-1 and TRBJ2-1; 9 bases are shared with TRBD2. The length of the CDR3 is 17 residues. V was pared by 0 bases and J by 3 bases, with 9 bases of the junction left unmatched. Germline V gene data show CDR1 as SQVTM and CDR2 as ANQGSEA. The CDR3 sequence: CSVEDPLAGKIYNEQFF. CDR3 DNA sequence: TGCAGCGTTGAAGACCCTCTAGCGGGAAAGATCTACAATGAGCAGTTCTTC.

This clonotype was recorded many times. The V call is TRBV4-2, the J call TRBJ2-3; TRBD2 agrees at 13 bases. CDR3 length: 14 amino acids. Germline CDR1 reads LGHNA; CDR2 reads YNFKEQ. V lost 4 bases and J lost 5; bases outside the gene matches: 0. CDR3 protein: CASSRTSGGDTQYF. CDR3 bases: TGTGCCAGCAGCCGGACTAGCGGGGGAGATACGCAGTATTTT.

This clonotype was counted between two and nine times. The chain combines TRBV7-3 with TRBJ2-1; no clear D. CDR1 and CDR2 (germline): SGHTA, FQGTGA. Deletions cut 4 bases from V and 7 bases from J, with 11 bases between. The CDR3 loop spans 13 amino acids. CDR3 residues: CASSWGSRNEQFF. CDR3 coding DNA: TGTGCCAGCAGCTGGGGAAGCAGGAATGAGCAGTTCTTC.

The chain employs TRBV15 and TRBJ2-3; 9 bases fit TRBD2. The CDR3 runs 14 residues. Germline CDR1 reads LNHNV; CDR2 reads YYDKDF (reference sequence). Trimming at V came to 2 bases and at J to 3 bases, leaving 0 bases not matched to a gene. The CDR3 reads CATSRTSGTDTQYF. CDR3 coding DNA: TGTGCCACCAGCAGAACTAGCGGGACAGATACGCAGTATTTT.

This clonotype was picked up one time. A read error is likely here: a far larger clone is one base away. V gene TRBV7-9 combines with J gene TRBJ2-1; TRBD1 matches at 8 bases. The CDR3 contains 15 residues. V trimming: 3 bases; J trimming: 10 bases; junction bases outside the gene matches: 11. The germline CDR1 and CDR2 sequences are SEHNR and FQNEAQ (reference sequence). The DNA for the CDR3 is TGTGCCAGCAGCTTCCCGGGACAGGATTTCTACGAGCAGTTCTTC. This encodes CASSFPGQDFYEQFF.

This rearrangement joins TRBV6-1 to TRBJ1-2, with 7 nucleotides matching TRBD1. Germline V gene sequence: CDR1 MNHNS, CDR2 SASEGT. This CDR3 contains 14 residues. Losses at the gene ends were 5 bases for V and 4 bases for J; bases not matched to a gene: 7. DNA for the CDR3: TGTGCCAGCAGTACCCGGGACAGTACCTATGGCTACACCTTC. Translation: CASSTRDSTYGYTF.

This clonotype was picked up many times. The rearrangement joins TRBV24-1 to TRBJ2-3, with 14 bases matching TRBD2. The junction had 4 bases not matched to a gene; V was cut back by 4 bases and J by 5 bases. This CDR3 has 16 residues. Germline V gene data show CDR1 as KGHDR and CDR2 as SFDVKD. In nucleotides, the CDR3 is TGTGCCACCAGTGACCCGGGACTAGCGGGAGAAGATACGCAGTATTTT. Translating gives CATSDPGLAGEDTQYF.

The J gene is TRBJ1-3, the V gene TRBV4-1; D is undetermined. Germline V CDR1 and CDR2: MGHRA, YSYEKL. CDR3 length equals 17 residues. The V and J ends lost 1 base and 0 bases respectively, with 13 bases between them. CDR3 DNA: TGCGCCAGCAGCCAAGGGCGGGCCGCAAGCTCTGGAAACACCATATATTTT. This translates into CASSQGRAASSGNTIYF.

This clonotype came up a few times. V usage is TRBV20-1 and J usage is TRBJ2-7; TRBD2 is a possible D gene (6 bases). This CDR3 is built from 12 residues. Germline CDR1 DFQATT, CDR2 SNEGSKA (reference sequence). CDR3 loop: CSSTAGPYEQYF. In DNA, the CDR3 is TGCAGCTCGACCGCGGGACCCTACGAGCAGTACTTC.

Only a few counts were recorded for this clonotype. The chain carries TRBV6-5 and TRBJ2-5, with TRBD2 matching 8 bases. This CDR3 contains 16 residues. Germline V gives CDR1 MNHEY, CDR2 SVGAGI. The ends lost 4 bases at V and 1 base at J; junction bases unmatched: 8. CDR3 in amino acids: CASSSGLLAGQETQYF. The CDR3 DNA reads as TGTGCCAGCAGTTCTGGTTTGCTAGCGGGCCAAGAGACCCAGTACTTC.

J is TRBJ2-7 and V is TRBV12-3 or TRBV12-4; 8 bases line up with TRBD1. There are 13 residues in the CDR3. The V gene end was trimmed by 7 bases and the J gene end by 9 bases; junction bases not matched to a gene: 11. CDR3 sequence: CASNGQGQLRQYF. Here the CDR3 DNA reads TGTGCCAGCAACGGACAGGGCCAACTACGGCAGTACTTC.

This clonotype was recorded a few times. This chain joins TRBV3-1 and TRBJ2-7; perhaps TRBD2 as D (5 bases). CDR3 size: 14 residues. Germline CDR1 LGHDT, CDR2 YNNKEL (reference sequence). Trimming shortened V by 6 bases and J by 0 bases, and 12 bases separated the two germline ends. CDR3 protein: CASSRWESSYEQYF. As DNA, the CDR3 is TGTGCCAGCAGTCGGTGGGAGAGCTCCTACGAGCAGTACTTC.

This rearrangement joins TRBV6-1 to TRBJ1-1, with 7 positions matching TRBD1. This CDR3 is built from 13 residues. V was clipped by 5 bases and J by 7 bases; unmatched bases: 7. Germline V lookup: CDR1 MNHNS, CDR2 SASEGT. CDR3 amino acids: CASSPQGQLEAFF. The CDR3 region has the DNA TGTGCCAGCAGTCCCCAGGGACAGCTTGAAGCTTTCTTT.

This clonotype has more than one count but fewer than ten. V gene TRBV20-1 combines with J gene TRBJ2-1; 8 positions match TRBD2. V was pared by 1 base and J by 10 bases, with 9 bases of the junction left unmatched. Germline V lookup: CDR1 DFQATT, CDR2 SNEGSKA (reference sequence). The CDR3 consists of 14 residues. CDR3 protein: CSARVPGLVSEQFF. DNA for the CDR3: TGCAGTGCTAGAGTTCCGGGACTAGTATCCGAGCAGTTCTTC.

This clonotype occurred a few times. The rearrangement uses TRBV12-3 or TRBV12-4 and TRBJ1-5; possibly TRBD1 for D (6 bases). The CDR3 is 14 amino acids. V was clipped by 8 bases and J by 1 base, with 12 bases between them. CDR3 in amino acids: CASRARGSNQPQHF. CDR3 nucleotide sequence: TGTGCCAGCCGGGCTAGGGGGAGCAATCAGCCCCAGCATTTT.